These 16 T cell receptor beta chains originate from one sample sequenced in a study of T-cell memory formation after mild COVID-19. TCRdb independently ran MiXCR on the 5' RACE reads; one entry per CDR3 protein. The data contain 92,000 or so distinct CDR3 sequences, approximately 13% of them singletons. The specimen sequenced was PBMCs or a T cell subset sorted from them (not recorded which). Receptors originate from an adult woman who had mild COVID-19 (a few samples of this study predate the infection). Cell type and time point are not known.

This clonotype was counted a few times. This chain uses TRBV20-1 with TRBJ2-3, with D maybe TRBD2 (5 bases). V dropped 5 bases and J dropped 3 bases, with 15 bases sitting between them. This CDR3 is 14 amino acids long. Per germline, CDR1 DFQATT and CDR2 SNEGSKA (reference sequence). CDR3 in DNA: TGCAGTGCTGCTACCTTGTCGGGGACAGATACGCAGTATTTT. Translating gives CSAATLSGTDTQYF.

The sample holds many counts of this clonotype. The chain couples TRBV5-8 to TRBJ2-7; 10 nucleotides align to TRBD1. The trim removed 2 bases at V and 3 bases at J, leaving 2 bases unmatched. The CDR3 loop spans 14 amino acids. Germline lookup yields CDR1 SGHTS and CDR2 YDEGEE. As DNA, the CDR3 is TGTGCCAGCAGCTTCCGGGACAGGGGCTACGAGCAGTACTTC. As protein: CASSFRDRGYEQYF.

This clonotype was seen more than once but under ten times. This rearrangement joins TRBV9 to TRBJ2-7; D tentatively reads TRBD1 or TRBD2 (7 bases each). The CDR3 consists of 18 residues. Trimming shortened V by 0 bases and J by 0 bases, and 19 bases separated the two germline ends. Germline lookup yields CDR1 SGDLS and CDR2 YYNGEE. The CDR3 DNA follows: TGTGCCAGCAGCGTAGCTACGGAAGGGAGGGGGCCCTCCTACGAGCAGTACTTC. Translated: CASSVATEGRGPSYEQYF.

The CDR3 region has the DNA TGCGCCAGCAGCCAAGATTCCGGGGCGGGGAATGAGCAGTTCTTC. This sequence encodes CASSQDSGAGNEQFF. This chain links TRBV4-1 with TRBJ2-1; TRBD2 might be the D (6 bases). CDR1 is MGHRA, CDR2 YSYEKL, per germline. The CDR3 runs to 15 residues. V was shortened by 0 bases and J by 7 bases, with 13 bases between the two germline ends.

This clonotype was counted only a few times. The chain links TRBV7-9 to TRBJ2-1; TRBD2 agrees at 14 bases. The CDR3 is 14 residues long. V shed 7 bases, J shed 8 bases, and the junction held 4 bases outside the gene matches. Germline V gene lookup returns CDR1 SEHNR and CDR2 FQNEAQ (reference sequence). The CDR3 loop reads CASTGTSGSYEQFF. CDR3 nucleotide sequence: TGTGCCAGCACAGGGACTAGCGGGAGCTATGAGCAGTTCTTC.

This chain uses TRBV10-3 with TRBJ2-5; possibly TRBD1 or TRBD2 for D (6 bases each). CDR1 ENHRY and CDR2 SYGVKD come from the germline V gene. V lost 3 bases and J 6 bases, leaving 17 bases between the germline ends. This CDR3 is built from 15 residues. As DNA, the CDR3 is TGTGCCATCAGTGAACGGGGGCGCGGTGAAAAGACCCAGTACTTC. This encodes CAISERGRGEKTQYF.

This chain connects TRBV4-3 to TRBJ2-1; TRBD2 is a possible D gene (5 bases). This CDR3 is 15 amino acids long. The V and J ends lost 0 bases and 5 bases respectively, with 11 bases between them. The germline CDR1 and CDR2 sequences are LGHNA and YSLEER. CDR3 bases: TGCGCCAGCAGCCAAGACGGACTCCTCAACAATGAGCAGTTCTTC. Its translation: CASSQDGLLNNEQFF.

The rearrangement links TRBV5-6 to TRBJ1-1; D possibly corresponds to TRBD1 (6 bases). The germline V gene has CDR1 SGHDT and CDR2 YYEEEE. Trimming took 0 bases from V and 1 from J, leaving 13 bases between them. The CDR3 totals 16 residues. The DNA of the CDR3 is TGTGCCAGCAGCTTGGGAAGTACAGGGCAGAACACTGAAGCTTTCTTT. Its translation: CASSLGSTGQNTEAFF.

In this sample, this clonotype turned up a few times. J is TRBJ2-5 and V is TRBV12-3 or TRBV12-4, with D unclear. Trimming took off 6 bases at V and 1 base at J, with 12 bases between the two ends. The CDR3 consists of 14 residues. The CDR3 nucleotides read TGTGCCAGCAGCAACGAACCCCGCCAAGAGACCCAGTACTTC. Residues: CASSNEPRQETQYF.

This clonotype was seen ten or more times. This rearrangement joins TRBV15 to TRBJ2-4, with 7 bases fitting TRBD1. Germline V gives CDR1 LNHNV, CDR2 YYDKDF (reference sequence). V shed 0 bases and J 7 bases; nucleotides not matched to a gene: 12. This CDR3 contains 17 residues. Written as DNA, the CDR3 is TGTGCCACCAGCAGAGAGGCTCCCGGGACAGCTAGGAACATTCAGTACTTC. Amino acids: CATSREAPGTARNIQYF.

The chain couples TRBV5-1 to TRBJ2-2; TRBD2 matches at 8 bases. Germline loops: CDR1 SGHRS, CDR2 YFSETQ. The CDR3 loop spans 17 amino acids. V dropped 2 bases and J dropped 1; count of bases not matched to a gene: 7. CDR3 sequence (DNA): TGCGCCAGCAGCTTCCCAGCACTAGCGGTGAACACCGGGGAGCTGTTTTTT. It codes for CASSFPALAVNTGELFF.

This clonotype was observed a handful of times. The CDR3 DNA reads TGTGCCAGCAGCTCGGGGGTGCTCGCACAAGAGACCCAGTACTTC. Protein sequence: CASSSGVLAQETQYF. The rearrangement links TRBV5-5 to TRBJ2-5, with a tentative D call TRBD2 (6 bases). CDR3 length: 15 amino acids. Per germline, CDR1 SGHKS and CDR2 YYEKEE (reference sequence). V lost 3 bases to trimming and J lost 2 bases, with 14 bases between them.

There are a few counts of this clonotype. This chain's CDR3 is CASSTWTSGSPDTQYF. CDR3 nucleotide sequence: TGTGCCAGCAGTACTTGGACTAGCGGGAGCCCAGATACGCAGTATTTT. V and J are TRBV27 and TRBJ2-3; TRBD2 matches at 13 bases. In germline, CDR1 is MNHEY, CDR2 SMNVEV (reference sequence). The V and J ends lost 5 bases and 4 bases, in that order; junction bases with no gene match: 6. The CDR3 contains 16 residues.

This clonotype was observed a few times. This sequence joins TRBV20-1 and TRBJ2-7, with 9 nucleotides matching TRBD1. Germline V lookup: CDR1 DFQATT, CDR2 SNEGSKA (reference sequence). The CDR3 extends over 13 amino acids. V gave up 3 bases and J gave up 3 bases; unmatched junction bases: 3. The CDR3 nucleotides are TGCAGTGCTAGGGGACAGGGCAACTACGAGCAGTACTTC. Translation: CSARGQGNYEQYF.

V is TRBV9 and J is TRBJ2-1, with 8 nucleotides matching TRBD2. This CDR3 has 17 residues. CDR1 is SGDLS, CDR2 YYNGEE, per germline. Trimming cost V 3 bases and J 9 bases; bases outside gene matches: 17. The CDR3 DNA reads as TGTGCCAGCAGCGCAGACTATCGGGAGGGCCGTATTTGTGAGCAGTTCTTC. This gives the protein CASSADYREGRICEQFF. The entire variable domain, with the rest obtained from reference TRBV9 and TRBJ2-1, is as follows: DSGVTQTPKHLITATGQRVTLRCSPRSGDLSVYWYQQSLDQGLQFLIQYYNGEERAKGNILERFSAQQFPDLHSELNLSSLELGDSALYFCASSADYREGRICEQFFGPGTRLTVL.

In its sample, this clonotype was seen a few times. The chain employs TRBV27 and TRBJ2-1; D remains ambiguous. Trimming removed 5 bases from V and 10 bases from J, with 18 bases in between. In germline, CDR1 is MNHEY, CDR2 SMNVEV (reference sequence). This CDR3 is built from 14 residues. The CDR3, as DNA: TGTGCCAGCAGTATCGTGCCCGAAAAGGAGGAGCAGTTCTTC. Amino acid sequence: CASSIVPEKEEQFF.